The 32 T cell receptor beta chains given below trace back to one sample, sequenced in a study of glioma-infiltrating T cells. TCR alpha and beta CDR3 regions were amplified from RNA using iRepertoire nested multiplex PCR. TCRdb processed the multiplex PCR reads anew with MiXCR; each CDR3 protein has one entry. Of about 130,000 distinct CDR3 sequences in the sample, roughly a quarter were seen once. The material sequenced was glioma tissue, nonneoplastic brain tissue, or PBMCs (not recorded which). All receptors derive from a human donor with low-grade glioma or glioblastoma, undergoing nonglioma brain surgery, or in good health (not recorded which).

The V call is TRBV20-1, the J call TRBJ2-1, with 12 bases lining up with TRBD2. The germline V gene has CDR1 DFQATT and CDR2 SNEGSKA (reference sequence). The J segment lost 9 bases and the V segment lost 0 bases, leaving 6 bases of the junction unmatched. This CDR3 is 15 amino acids long. As DNA, the CDR3 is TGCAGTGCTAGAGATCTCCTAGCGGGGGGGCCTGAGCAGTTCTTC. Amino acid sequence: CSARDLLAGGPEQFF.

By frequency in the sample, this clonotype is medium-sized. CDR3 in DNA: TGCAGTGCTATACCAACCGGTCCCACTCAGCCCCAGCATTTT. This encodes CSAIPTGPTQPQHF. This chain links TRBV20-1 with TRBJ1-5; D ambiguous. Looked up from germline, CDR1 is DFQATT and CDR2 is SNEGSKA (reference sequence). CDR3 length: 14 residues. Trimming left V 4 bases short and J 6 bases short, with 16 bases between.

The V and J genes are TRBV27 and TRBJ1-2; D unresolved. The CDR3 spans 19 residues. The germline CDR1 and CDR2 sequences are MNHEY and SMNVEV (reference sequence). V lost 0 bases to trimming and J lost 7 bases, with 27 bases between them. The CDR3 sequence: CASSLSNVGRLTEGSGYTF. CDR3 DNA: TGTGCCAGCAGTTTATCGAATGTAGGACGCCTCACAGAGGGCTCTGGCTACACCTTC.

The chain combines TRBV7-8 with TRBJ1-3; D is perhaps TRBD1 (5 bases). The CDR3 covers 16 residues. The germline gives CDR1 SGHVS, CDR2 FQNEAQ. Trimming left V 1 base short and J 4 bases short, with 14 bases between. CDR3 sequence (DNA): TGTGCCAGCAGCTTAGACCGACAGAGCCTAGGAAACACCATATATTTT. Residues: CASSLDRQSLGNTIYF.

This clonotype was seen more than once but under ten times. The gene calls are TRBV28 and TRBJ1-1; D unresolved. Germline V CDR1 and CDR2: MDHEN, SYDVKM. This CDR3 has 16 amino acids. V lost 8 bases, J lost 0 bases, and 19 bases lay in between. DNA of the CDR3: TGTGCCAGCTGGCCACCCGGACTAGTTATGAACACTGAAGCTTTCTTT. It codes for CASWPPGLVMNTEAFF.

This chain connects TRBV7-6 to TRBJ1-5, with D possibly matching TRBD1 (5 bases). Germline assignment: CDR1 SGHVS and CDR2 FNYEAQ. Trimming took off 5 bases at V and 5 bases at J, with 16 bases between the two ends. This CDR3 comprises 15 residues. This chain's CDR3 is CASSRLTGNDQPQHF. CDR3 DNA sequence: TGTGCCAGCAGCCGCTTAACAGGCAATGATCAGCCCCAGCATTTT.

This clonotype was found many times. V gene TRBV6-1 combines with J gene TRBJ1-3, with D unclear. V was cut by 7 bases and J by 0 bases, with 7 bases left in between. The CDR3 has 13 amino acids. Germline V gene sequence: CDR1 MNHNS, CDR2 SASEGT. CDR3 protein: CASTASSGNTIYF. The CDR3 coding sequence is TGTGCCAGCACAGCGAGCTCTGGAAACACCATATATTTT.

The chain employs TRBV12-3 or TRBV12-4 and TRBJ1-1, with TRBD1 identical over 7 bases. The CDR3 totals 13 residues. After removal of 7 bases from V and 6 bases from J, the junction contained 8 bases not matched to a gene. This CDR3 is CASTTTGKAEAFF. The DNA of the CDR3 is TGTGCCAGCACCACGACAGGGAAGGCTGAAGCTTTCTTT.

The CDR3, as DNA: TGCAGTGCTAGCAGGGACGCCATGAACACTGAAGCTTTCTTT. Translation: CSASRDAMNTEAFF. This rearrangement joins TRBV20-1 to TRBJ1-1, with D perhaps matching TRBD1 (5 bases). This CDR3 contains 14 residues. Germline CDR1 and CDR2: DFQATT and SNEGSKA (reference sequence). V lost 3 bases and J 0 bases, leaving 11 bases between the germline ends.

There are many counts of this clonotype. J is TRBJ2-1 and V is TRBV7-2; 9 positions match TRBD1. Germline V gives CDR1 SGHTA, CDR2 FQGNSA. The CDR3 loop spans 14 amino acids. With V trimmed by 5 bases and J by 9 bases, 8 bases remained unmatched. Written as DNA, the CDR3 is TGTGCCAGCAGCGACGGGACAGGGAGTAGTGAGCAGTTCTTC. The encoded protein is CASSDGTGSSEQFF.

With regard to this clonotype: One base away lies a much larger clone, so this may be a sequencing read error. The V and J genes are TRBV15 and TRBJ2-4, with D unresolved. The CDR3 consists of 14 residues. In germline, CDR1 is LNHNV, CDR2 YYDKDF (reference sequence). V dropped 8 bases and J dropped 0 bases, with 11 bases sitting between them. CDR3 DNA: TGTGCCACCGGGCCGTATCAAGCCAAAAACATTCAGTACTTC. Protein sequence: CATGPYQAKNIQYF.

The rearrangement links TRBV5-1 to TRBJ2-7; 9 nucleotides line up with TRBD1. Germline lookup yields CDR1 SGHRS and CDR2 YFSETQ. The CDR3 contains 13 residues. With V trimmed by 3 bases and J by 6 bases, 4 bases remained unmatched. The chain's CDR3 is CASSWGQGSEQYV. CDR3 DNA: TGCGCCAGCAGCTGGGGACAGGGTTCCGAGCAGTACGTC.

In this sample, this clonotype turned up many times. This sequence joins TRBV28 and TRBJ1-4; TRBD1 matches at 9 bases. Germline V gives CDR1 MDHEN, CDR2 SYDVKM. The J segment lost 9 bases and the V segment lost 5 bases, leaving 10 bases of the junction unmatched. The CDR3 sequence is 15 residues long. Here the CDR3 DNA reads TGTGCCAGCAGTGCATCCGGGACAGGGATGAAAAAACTGTTTTTT. Its protein is CASSASGTGMKKLFF.

This clonotype was observed a handful of times. V is TRBV5-4 and J is TRBJ2-3; possible D gene TRBD2, 6 bases. Per germline, CDR1 SGHNT and CDR2 YYREEE (reference sequence). V was cut by 4 bases and J by 0 bases, with 27 bases left in between. The CDR3 is 20 amino acids. The CDR3 sequence: CASSHYGGLTRAPSTDTQYF. The CDR3 nucleotides read TGTGCCAGCAGCCACTATGGGGGACTGACGAGAGCACCTAGCACAGATACGCAGTATTTT.

As concerns this clonotype: The junction differs from germline at one of its ends, possibly a read error. The rearrangement joins TRBV6-1 to TRBJ2-5; weak D call: TRBD1 (6 bases). The CDR3 spans 15 residues. Germline V gives CDR1 MNHNS, CDR2 SASEGT. The CDR3, as DNA: TGTGCCAGCAGTTCTAGGACAGCCTTTCAAGAGGCCCAGTACTTC. Translated: CASSSRTAFQEAQYF.

The rearrangement links TRBV28 to TRBJ2-1; 8 nucleotides line up with TRBD2. Trimming removed 5 bases from V and 7 bases from J; junction bases left unmatched: 10. This CDR3 comprises 15 residues. Per germline, CDR1 MDHEN and CDR2 SYDVKM. This CDR3 is CASSGGVAGSNEQFF. The CDR3, as DNA: TGTGCCAGCAGTGGGGGGGTAGCGGGGTCGAATGAGCAGTTCTTC.

Regarding this clonotype: An end of the junction does not agree with germline; a read error may underlie this. The chain combines TRBV28 with TRBJ2-2; maybe TRBD1 (6 bases). Germline values: CDR1 MDHEN, CDR2 SYDVKM. There are 14 residues in the CDR3. CDR3: CATSEDSSTGELFF. The DNA of the CDR3 is TGTGCCACCAGTGAGGACAGTTCTACCGGGGAGCTGTTTTTT.

The chain is built from TRBV24-1 and TRBJ2-1, with D uncertain. The CDR3 is made up of 14 amino acids. Germline CDR1 and CDR2: KGHDR and SFDVKD. V lost 7 bases and J lost 1, with 10 bases in between. The CDR3 DNA reads TGTGCCACCAGAGGTTTGGGGTCCTACAATGAGCAGTTCTTC. Residues: CATRGLGSYNEQFF.

Only a few counts were recorded for this clonotype. The conserved phenylalanine or tryptophan normally closing the CDR3 is absent here, so this likely arose from a read error. This rearrangement joins TRBV29-1 to TRBJ2-5, with 9 bases matching TRBD1. J gave up 2 bases and V 6 bases, and 4 bases lay outside the gene matches. The length of the CDR3 is 13 residues. CDR1 and CDR2 from the germline V gene are SQVTM and ANQGSEA. The CDR3 loop reads CSVVDRGQETQYL. The CDR3 DNA reads TGCAGCGTCGTAGACAGGGGGCAAGAGACCCAGTACCTC.

The J gene is TRBJ2-1, the V gene TRBV12-3 or TRBV12-4; the match to TRBD1 covers 11 bases. Trimming removed 5 bases from V and 5 bases from J; junction bases left unmatched: 11. The length of the CDR3 is 17 residues. Here the CDR3 reads CASSGGQGAISDNEQFF. In DNA form, the CDR3 reads TGTGCCAGCAGTGGTGGACAGGGGGCAATTAGCGACAATGAGCAGTTCTTC.

The chain uses TRBV11-2 and TRBJ2-2; D could derive from TRBD1 or TRBD2 (5 bases each). V was pared by 3 bases and J by 4 bases, with 12 bases between. Germline assignment: CDR1 SGHAT and CDR2 FQNNGV. The CDR3 has 15 residues. CDR3 DNA sequence: TGTGCCAGCAGCTTCGGGGACGTACGCACCGGGGAGCTGTTTTTT. It translates to CASSFGDVRTGELFF.

The V gene is TRBV7-2, the J gene TRBJ1-5; tentatively, D is TRBD1 (5 bases). V lost 5 bases, J lost 0 bases, and 20 bases lay in between. The CDR3 loop spans 18 amino acids. Looked up from germline, CDR1 is SGHTA and CDR2 is FQGNSA. This CDR3 is CASSPNAGSGNSNQPQHF. The CDR3 nucleotides are TGTGCCAGCAGCCCTAATGCAGGGAGTGGGAATAGCAATCAGCCCCAGCATTTT.

Turning to this clonotype: The junction shows a germline mismatch at one end, possibly a read error. The V call is TRBV4-1, the J call TRBJ1-5; TRBD1 matches 8 bases. Germline CDR1 is MGHRA and CDR2 is YSYEKL. There are 16 residues in the CDR3. The CDR3 DNA reads as TGCGCCTGCAGCCAAGGACAGGGTGTGGGCAACCAGCCCCAGCATTTT. Translating it yields CACSQGQGVGNQPQHF.

This clonotype appeared a few times. The chain is built from TRBV7-9 and TRBJ1-6, with D unresolved. The V end was cut by 5 bases, the J end by 8 bases, with 13 bases between. This CDR3 spans 14 amino acids. From germline, CDR1 is SEHNR and CDR2 FQNEAQ (reference sequence). CDR3 nucleotides: TGTGCCAGCAGCCCCCGGGCAGTTGATTCACCCCTCCACTTT. It is translated as CASSPRAVDSPLHF.

The chain is built from TRBV18 and TRBJ2-5, with D perhaps assigned TRBD1 or TRBD2 (5 bases each). With 0 bases removed from V and 1 base from J, the gap between germline ends came to 6 bases. This CDR3 comprises 14 residues. The germline gives CDR1 KGHSH, CDR2 LQKENI. The CDR3 spells CASSPPGAQETQYF. In nucleotides, the CDR3 is TGTGCCAGCTCACCACCCGGGGCCCAAGAGACCCAGTACTTC.

The V call is TRBV7-2, the J call TRBJ1-1; 9 nucleotides line up with TRBD1. V shed 6 bases and J 3 bases; nucleotides not matched to a gene: 5. Germline V CDR1 and CDR2: SGHTA, FQGNSA. CDR3 length equals 14 residues. CDR3 region: CASSRDRAHTEAFF. The CDR3 DNA reads TGTGCCAGCAGTCGGGACAGGGCGCACACTGAAGCTTTCTTT.

The chain uses TRBV7-3 and TRBJ1-1, with D unclear. The V end lost 5 bases, the J end lost 3 bases, and 10 bases lay between the germline ends. In germline, CDR1 is SGHTA, CDR2 FQGTGA. CDR3 size: 13 residues. The CDR3 region has the DNA TGTGCCAGCAGCCCCGGGGTCCACACTGAAGCTTTCTTT. Its protein product is CASSPGVHTEAFF.

This clonotype was counted between two and nine times. The CDR3 nucleotides are TGTGCCAGCAGTTCCAATACCCGGGGGGGCGTGTTTGGCTACACCTTC. As protein: CASSSNTRGGVFGYTF. The chain couples TRBV6-1 to TRBJ1-2, with D possibly TRBD1 on 6 matching bases. The CDR3 length is 16 residues. Germline-derived CDR1 and CDR2 are MNHNS and SASEGT. V lost 5 bases and J lost 7, with 23 bases in between.

This clonotype occurred once. The conserved phenylalanine or tryptophan normally closing the CDR3 is absent here, so this likely arose from a read error. This chain uses TRBV2 with TRBJ2-1; the D gene is possibly TRBD1 (6 bases). Germline V gives CDR1 SNHLY, CDR2 FYNNEI. There are 13 residues in the CDR3. The V end was cut by 7 bases, the J end by 5 bases, with 12 bases between. The CDR3 bases are TGTGCCAGCAACGCCCGACAGGACAATGAGCAGTTCTTA. As protein: CASNARQDNEQFL.

The V and J genes are TRBV3-1 and TRBJ2-1; the D gene is possibly TRBD2 (6 bases). Between the trimmed V and J ends, which lost 4 bases and 8 bases, there was a span of 18 bases. Germline values: CDR1 LGHDT, CDR2 YNNKEL (reference sequence). This CDR3 contains 15 residues. The CDR3 is CASSPGTPASDEQFF. The DNA for the CDR3 is TGTGCCAGCAGCCCCGGGACTCCAGCCTCAGATGAGCAGTTCTTC.

This clonotype turned up a few times. The chain employs TRBV7-9 and TRBJ2-3, with D possibly matching TRBD1 (5 bases). Looked up from germline, CDR1 is SEHNR and CDR2 is FQNEAQ (reference sequence). The ends were cut back, 0 bases at V and 4 bases at J, with 11 bases in the middle. This CDR3 is 15 amino acids long. CDR3 residues: CASSLAGPGADTQYF. The CDR3 DNA follows: TGTGCCAGCAGCTTAGCGGGGCCAGGAGCAGATACGCAGTATTTT. The full variable domain, completed using reference TRBV7-9 and TRBJ2-3, is DTGVSQNPRHKITKRGQNVTFRCDPISEHNRLYWYRQTLGQGPEFLTYFQNEAQLEKSRLLSDRFSAERPKGSFSTLEIQRTEQGDSAMYLCASSLAGPGADTQYFGPGTRLTVL.

This clonotype was counted many times. CDR3 in amino acids: CASSGTGTAEAFF. Here the CDR3 DNA reads TGTGCCAGCAGTGGGACCGGGACGGCCGAAGCTTTCTTT. V gene TRBV6-1 combines with J gene TRBJ1-1; D possibly corresponds to TRBD1 (5 bases). V gave up 4 bases and J gave up 8 bases, with 14 bases separating them. This CDR3 is 13 amino acids long. CDR1 and CDR2 from the germline V gene are MNHNS and SASEGT.